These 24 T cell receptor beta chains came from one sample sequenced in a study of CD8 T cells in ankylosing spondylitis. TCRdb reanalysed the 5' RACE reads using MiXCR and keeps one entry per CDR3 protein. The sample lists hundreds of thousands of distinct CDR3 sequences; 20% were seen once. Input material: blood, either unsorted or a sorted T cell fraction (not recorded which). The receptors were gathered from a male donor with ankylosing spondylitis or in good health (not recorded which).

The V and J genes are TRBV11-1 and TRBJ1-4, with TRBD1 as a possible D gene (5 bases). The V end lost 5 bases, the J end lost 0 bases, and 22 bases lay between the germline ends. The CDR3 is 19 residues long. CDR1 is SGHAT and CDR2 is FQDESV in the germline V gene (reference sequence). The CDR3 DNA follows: TGTGCCAGCAGCCCGCCGCCCGAGGACACACTTGCAACTAATGAAAAACTGTTTTTT. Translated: CASSPPPEDTLATNEKLFF.

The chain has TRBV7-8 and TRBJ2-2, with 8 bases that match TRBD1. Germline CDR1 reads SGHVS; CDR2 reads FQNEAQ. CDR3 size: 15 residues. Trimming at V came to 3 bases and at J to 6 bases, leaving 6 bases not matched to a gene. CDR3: CASSFLTGGAGELFF. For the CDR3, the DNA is TGTGCCAGCAGCTTTCTCACAGGGGGAGCCGGGGAGCTGTTTTTT.

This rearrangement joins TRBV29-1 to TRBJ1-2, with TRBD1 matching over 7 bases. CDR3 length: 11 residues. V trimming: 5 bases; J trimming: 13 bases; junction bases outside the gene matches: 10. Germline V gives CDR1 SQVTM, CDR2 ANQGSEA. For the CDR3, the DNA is TGCAGCGTTCCCGAGGGGGCTTATCTCACCTTC. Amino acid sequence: CSVPEGAYLTF.

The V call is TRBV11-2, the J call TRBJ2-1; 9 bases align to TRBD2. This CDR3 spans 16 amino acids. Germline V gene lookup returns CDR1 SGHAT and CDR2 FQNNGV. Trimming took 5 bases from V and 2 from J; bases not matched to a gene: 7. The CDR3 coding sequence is TGTGCCAGCAGCATCCCTAGCGGGGCTACCTACAATGAGCAGTTCTTC. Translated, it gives CASSIPSGATYNEQFF. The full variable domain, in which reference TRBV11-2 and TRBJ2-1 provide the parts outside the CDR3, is EAGVAQSPRYKIIEKRQSVAFWCNPISGHATLYWYQQILGQGPKLLIQFQNNGVVDDSQLPKDRFSAERLKGVDSTLKIQPAKLEDSAVYLCASSIPSGATYNEQFFGPGTRLTVL.

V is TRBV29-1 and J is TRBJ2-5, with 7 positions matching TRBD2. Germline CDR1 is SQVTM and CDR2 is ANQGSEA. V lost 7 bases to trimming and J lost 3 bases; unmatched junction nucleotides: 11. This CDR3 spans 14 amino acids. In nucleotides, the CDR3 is TGCAGCGCCCCAACGGGAGGTGACGAAGAGACCCAGTACTTC. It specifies CSAPTGGDEETQYF.

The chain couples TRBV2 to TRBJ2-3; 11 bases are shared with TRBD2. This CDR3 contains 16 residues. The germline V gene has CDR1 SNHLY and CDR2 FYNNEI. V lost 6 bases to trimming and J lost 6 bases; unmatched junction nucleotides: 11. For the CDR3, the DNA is TGTGCCAGCAGCCCCTCGCTAGCGGGGGGTAGGGATACGCAGTATTTT. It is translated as CASSPSLAGGRDTQYF.

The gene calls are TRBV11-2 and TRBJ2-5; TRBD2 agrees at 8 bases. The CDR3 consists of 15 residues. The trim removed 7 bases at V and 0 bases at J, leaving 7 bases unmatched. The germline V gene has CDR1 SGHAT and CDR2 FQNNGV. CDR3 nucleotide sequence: TGTGCCAGCATCGATAGCGGGGATCACCAAGAGACCCAGTACTTC. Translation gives CASIDSGDHQETQYF. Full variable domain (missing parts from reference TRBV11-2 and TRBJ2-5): EAGVAQSPRYKIIEKRQSVAFWCNPISGHATLYWYQQILGQGPKLLIQFQNNGVVDDSQLPKDRFSAERLKGVDSTLKIQPAKLEDSAVYLCASIDSGDHQETQYFGPGTRLLVL.

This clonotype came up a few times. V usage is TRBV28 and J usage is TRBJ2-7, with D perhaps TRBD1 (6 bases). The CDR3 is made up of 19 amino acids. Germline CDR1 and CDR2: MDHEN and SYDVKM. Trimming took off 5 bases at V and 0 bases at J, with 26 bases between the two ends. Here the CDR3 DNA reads TGTGCCAGCAGTGCCCTACCCTGGTTTGGGACAAGGAGCTCCTACGAGCAGTACTTC. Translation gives CASSALPWFGTRSSYEQYF.

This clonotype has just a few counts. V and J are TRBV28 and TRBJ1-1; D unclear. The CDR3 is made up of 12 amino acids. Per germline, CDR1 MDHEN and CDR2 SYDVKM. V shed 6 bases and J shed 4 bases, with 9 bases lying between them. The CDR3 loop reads CASRTTATEAFF. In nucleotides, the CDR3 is TGTGCCAGCAGGACAACAGCCACTGAAGCTTTCTTT.

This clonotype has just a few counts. Written as DNA, the CDR3 is TGCAGCGTTGTCGGAGTGGGACAGCCGGGCTACACCTTC. This encodes CSVVGVGQPGYTF. V and J are TRBV29-1 and TRBJ1-2; 7 bases line up with TRBD1. CDR3 length: 13 amino acids. Germline assignment: CDR1 SQVTM and CDR2 ANQGSEA. With 4 bases clipped from V and 8 bases from J, the junction kept 10 bases outside the gene matches. The variable domain in full, completed from reference TRBV29-1 and TRBJ1-2, reads SAVISQKPSRDICQRGTSLTIQCQVDSQVTMMFWYRQQPGQSLTLIATANQGSEATYESGFVIDKFPISRPNLTFSTLTVSNMSPEDSSIYLCSVVGVGQPGYTFGSGTRLTVV.

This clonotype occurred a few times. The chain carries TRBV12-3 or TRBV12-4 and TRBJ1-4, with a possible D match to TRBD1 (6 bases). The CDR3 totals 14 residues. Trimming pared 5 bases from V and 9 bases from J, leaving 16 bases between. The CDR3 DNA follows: TGTGCCAGCAGTCCCAGACAGGACCGCCAAAAACTGTTTTTT. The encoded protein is CASSPRQDRQKLFF.

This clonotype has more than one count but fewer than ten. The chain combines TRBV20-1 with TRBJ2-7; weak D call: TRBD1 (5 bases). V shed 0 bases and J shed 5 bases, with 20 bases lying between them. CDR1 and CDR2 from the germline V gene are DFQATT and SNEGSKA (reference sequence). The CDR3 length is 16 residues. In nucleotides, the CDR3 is TGCAGTGCTAGAGATATGGTGGCAGGGCTCCGCGACGAGCAGTACTTC. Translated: CSARDMVAGLRDEQYF.

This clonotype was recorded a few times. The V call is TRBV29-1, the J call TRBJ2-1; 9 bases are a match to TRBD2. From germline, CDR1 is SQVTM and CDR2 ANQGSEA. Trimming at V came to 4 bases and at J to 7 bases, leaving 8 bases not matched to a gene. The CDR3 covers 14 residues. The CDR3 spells CSVVGGGAGNEQFF. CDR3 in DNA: TGCAGCGTTGTTGGCGGGGGGGCGGGGAATGAGCAGTTCTTC.

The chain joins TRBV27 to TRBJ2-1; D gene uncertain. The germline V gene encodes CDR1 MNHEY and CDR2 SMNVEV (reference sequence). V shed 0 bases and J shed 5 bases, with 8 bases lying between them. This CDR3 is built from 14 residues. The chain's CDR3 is CASSLSVGDNEQFF. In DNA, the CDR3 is TGTGCCAGCAGTTTATCGGTCGGAGACAATGAGCAGTTCTTC.

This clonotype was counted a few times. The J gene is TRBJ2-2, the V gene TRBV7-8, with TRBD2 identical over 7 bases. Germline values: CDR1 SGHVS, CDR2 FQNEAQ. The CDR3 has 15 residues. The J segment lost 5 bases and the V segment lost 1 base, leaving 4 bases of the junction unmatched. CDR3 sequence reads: CASSLVQGGTGELFF. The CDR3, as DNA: TGTGCCAGCAGCTTAGTTCAGGGAGGGACCGGGGAGCTGTTTTTT.

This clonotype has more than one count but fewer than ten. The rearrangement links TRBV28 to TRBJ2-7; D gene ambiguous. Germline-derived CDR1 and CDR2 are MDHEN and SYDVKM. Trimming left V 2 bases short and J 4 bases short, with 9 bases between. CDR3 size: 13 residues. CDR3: CASSLPAAYEQYF. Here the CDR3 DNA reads TGTGCCAGCAGTTTACCGGCAGCTTACGAGCAGTACTTC.

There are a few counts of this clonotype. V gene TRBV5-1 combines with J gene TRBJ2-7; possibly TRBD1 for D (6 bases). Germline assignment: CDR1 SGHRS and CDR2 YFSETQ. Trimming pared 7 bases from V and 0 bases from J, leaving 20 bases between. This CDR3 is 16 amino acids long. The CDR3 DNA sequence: TGCGCCAGCTCCTACAATGGACAGCAAAGCTCCTACGAGCAGTACTTC. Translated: CASSYNGQQSSYEQYF.

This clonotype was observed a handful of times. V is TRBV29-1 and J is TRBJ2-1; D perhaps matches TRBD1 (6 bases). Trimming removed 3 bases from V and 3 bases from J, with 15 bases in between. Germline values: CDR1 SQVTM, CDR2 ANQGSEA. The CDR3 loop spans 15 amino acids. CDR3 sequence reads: CSVEGADKNYNEQFF. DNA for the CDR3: TGCAGCGTTGAGGGGGCGGACAAAAACTACAATGAGCAGTTCTTC.

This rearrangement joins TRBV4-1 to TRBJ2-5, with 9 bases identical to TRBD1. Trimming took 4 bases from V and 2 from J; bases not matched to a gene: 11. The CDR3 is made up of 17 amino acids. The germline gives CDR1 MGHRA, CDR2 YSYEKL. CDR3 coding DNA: TGCGCCAGCAGCCGCACCTCCGGGACAGGGTTTCAAGAGACCCAGTACTTC. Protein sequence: CASSRTSGTGFQETQYF.

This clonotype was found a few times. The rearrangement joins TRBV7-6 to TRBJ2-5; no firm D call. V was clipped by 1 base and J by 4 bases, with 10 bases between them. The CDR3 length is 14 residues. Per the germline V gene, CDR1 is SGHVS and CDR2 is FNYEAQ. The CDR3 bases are TGTGCCAGCAGCTTAGTAGAACAACCAGAGACCCAGTACTTC. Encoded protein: CASSLVEQPETQYF.

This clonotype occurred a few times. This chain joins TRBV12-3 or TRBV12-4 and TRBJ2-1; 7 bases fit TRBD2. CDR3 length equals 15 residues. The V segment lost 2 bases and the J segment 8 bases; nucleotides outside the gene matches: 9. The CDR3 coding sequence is TGTGCCAGCAGTTTAACCGGGGAGGGTTGGGATGAGCAGTTCTTC. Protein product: CASSLTGEGWDEQFF.

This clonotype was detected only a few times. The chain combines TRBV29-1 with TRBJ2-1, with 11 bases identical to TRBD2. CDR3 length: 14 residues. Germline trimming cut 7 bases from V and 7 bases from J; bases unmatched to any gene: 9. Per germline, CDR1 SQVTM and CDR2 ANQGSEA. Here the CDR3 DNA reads TGCAGCGCCGAATTTAGCGGGGGGGGAAATGAGCAGTTCTTC. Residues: CSAEFSGGGNEQFF.

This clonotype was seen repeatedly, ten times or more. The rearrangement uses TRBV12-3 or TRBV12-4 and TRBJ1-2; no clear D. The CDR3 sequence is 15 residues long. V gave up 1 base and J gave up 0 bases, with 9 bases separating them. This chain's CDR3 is CASSLGTRSNYGYTF. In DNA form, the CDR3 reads TGTGCCAGCAGTTTAGGTACCCGATCTAACTATGGCTACACCTTC.

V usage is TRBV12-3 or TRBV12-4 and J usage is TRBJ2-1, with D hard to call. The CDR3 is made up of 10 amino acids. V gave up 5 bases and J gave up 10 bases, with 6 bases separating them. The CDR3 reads CASSRVEQFF. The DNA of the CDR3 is TGTGCCAGCAGTAGAGTAGAGCAGTTCTTC.